This record looks at one T cell receptor beta chain sequence and its context. TCRdb keeps only in-frame clones here, not all; method: immunoSEQ multiplex PCR. The sample shows 85,000 to 90,000 clones, 90% to 95% of them seen only once. Trimming took 0 bases from V and 2 from J, leaving 14 bases between them. This CDR3 has 16 amino acids. Germline CDR1 reads SGHTA; CDR2 reads FQGNSA. The sample belongs to a study of Tregs in tolerant kidney transplant recipients. The chain is built from TRBV7-2 and TRBJ2-7; possibly TRBD2 for D (6 bases). This receptor was identified in a human donor in good health. The sample consisted of CD8+ T cells from blood. CDR3 DNA: TGTGCCAGCAGCTTAGCGGGCGGGGCGACAACCTACGAGCAGTACTTC. Amino acids: CASSLAGGATTYEQYF.